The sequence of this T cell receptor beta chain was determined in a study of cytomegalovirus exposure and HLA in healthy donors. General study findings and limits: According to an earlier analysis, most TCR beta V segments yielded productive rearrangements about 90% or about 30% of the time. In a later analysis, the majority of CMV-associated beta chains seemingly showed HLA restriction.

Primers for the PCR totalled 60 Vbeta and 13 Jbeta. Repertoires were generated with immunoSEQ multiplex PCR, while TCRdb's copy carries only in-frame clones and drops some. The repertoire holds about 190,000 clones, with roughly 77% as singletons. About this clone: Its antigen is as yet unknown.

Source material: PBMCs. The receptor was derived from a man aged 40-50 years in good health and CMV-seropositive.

CDR3 DNA sequence: TGTGCCAGCAGCGTAGATGCCAGGGCCCACGAGCAGTACTTC. Encoded protein: CASSVDARAHEQYF. The chain joins TRBV9 to TRBJ2-7; D perhaps matches TRBD1 (5 bases). The germline CDR1 and CDR2 sequences are SGDLS and YYNGEE. Trimming stripped 0 bases from V and 5 bases from J, with 12 bases between. This CDR3 spans 14 amino acids. Complete variable domain (other parts from reference TRBV9 and TRBJ2-7): DSGVTQTPKHLITATGQRVTLRCSPRSGDLSVYWYQQSLDQGLQFLIQYYNGEERAKGNILERFSAQQFPDLHSELNLSSLELGDSALYFCASSVDARAHEQYFGPGTRLTVT.